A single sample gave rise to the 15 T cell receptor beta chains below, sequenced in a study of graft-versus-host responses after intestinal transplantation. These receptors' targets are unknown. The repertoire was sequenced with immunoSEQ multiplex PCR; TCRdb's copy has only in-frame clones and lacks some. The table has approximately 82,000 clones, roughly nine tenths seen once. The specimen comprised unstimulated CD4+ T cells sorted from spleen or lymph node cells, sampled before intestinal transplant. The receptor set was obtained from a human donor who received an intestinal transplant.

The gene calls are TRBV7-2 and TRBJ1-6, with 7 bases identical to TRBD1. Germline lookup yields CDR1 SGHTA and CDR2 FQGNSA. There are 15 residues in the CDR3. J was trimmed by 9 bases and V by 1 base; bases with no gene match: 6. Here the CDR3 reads CASSLGEGAPSPLHF. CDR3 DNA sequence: TGTGCCAGCAGCTTAGGAGAGGGGGCTCCTTCACCCCTCCACTTT.

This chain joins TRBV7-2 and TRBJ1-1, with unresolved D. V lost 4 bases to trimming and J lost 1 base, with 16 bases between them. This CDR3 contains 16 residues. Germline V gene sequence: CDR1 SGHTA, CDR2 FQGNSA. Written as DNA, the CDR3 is TGTGCCAGCAGCTCATATTGGGTGGGAGGGAACACTGAAGCTTTCTTT. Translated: CASSSYWVGGNTEAFF. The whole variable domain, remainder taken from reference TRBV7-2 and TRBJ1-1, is GAGVSQSPSNKVTEKGKDVELRCDPISGHTALYWYRQSLGQGLEFLIYFQGNSAPDKSGLPSDRFSAERTGGSVSTLTIQRTQQEDSAVYLCASSSYWVGGNTEAFFGQGTRLTVV.

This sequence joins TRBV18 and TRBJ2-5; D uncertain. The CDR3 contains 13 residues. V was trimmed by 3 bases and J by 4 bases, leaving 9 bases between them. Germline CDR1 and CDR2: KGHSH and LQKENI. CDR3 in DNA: TGTGCCAGCTCACCTGGCCAGGTAGAGACCCAGTACTTC. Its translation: CASSPGQVETQYF.

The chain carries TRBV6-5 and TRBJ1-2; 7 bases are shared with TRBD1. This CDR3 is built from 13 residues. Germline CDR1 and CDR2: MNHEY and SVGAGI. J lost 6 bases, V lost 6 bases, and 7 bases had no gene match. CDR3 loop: CASSQGGVDGYTF. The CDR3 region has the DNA TGTGCCAGCAGCCAGGGGGGAGTTGATGGCTACACCTTC.

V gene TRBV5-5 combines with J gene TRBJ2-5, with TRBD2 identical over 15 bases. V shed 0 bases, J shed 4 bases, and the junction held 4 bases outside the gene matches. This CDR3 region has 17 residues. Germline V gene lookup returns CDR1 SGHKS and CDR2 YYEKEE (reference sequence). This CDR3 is CASSLGGLAGGGETQYF. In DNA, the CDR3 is TGTGCCAGCAGCTTGGGGGGACTAGCGGGGGGAGGAGAGACCCAGTACTTC.

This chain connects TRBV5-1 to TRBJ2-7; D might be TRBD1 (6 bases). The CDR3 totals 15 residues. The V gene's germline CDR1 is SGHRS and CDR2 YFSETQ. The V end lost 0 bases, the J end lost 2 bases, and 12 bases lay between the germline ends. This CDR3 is CASSLAGAQAYEQYF. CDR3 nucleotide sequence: TGCGCCAGCAGCTTGGCAGGGGCGCAGGCCTACGAGCAGTACTTC. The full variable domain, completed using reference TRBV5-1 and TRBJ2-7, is KAGVTQTPRYLIKTRGQQVTLSCSPISGHRSVSWYQQTPGQGLQFLFEYFSETQRNKGNFPGRFSGRQFSNSRSEMNVSTLELGDSALYLCASSLAGAQAYEQYFGPGTRLTVT.

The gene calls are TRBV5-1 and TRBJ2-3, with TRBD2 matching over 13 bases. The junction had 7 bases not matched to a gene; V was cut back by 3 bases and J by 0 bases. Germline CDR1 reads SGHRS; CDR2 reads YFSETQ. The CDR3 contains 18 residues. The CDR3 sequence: CASSSRLAGGASTDTQYF. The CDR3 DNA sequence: TGCGCCAGCAGCTCCCGACTAGCGGGGGGCGCTAGCACAGATACGCAGTATTTT.

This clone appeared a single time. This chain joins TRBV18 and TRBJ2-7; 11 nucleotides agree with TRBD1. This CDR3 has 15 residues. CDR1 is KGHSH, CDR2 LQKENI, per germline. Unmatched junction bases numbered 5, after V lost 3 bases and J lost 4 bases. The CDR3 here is CASSPGQGAYYEQYF. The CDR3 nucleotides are TGTGCCAGCTCACCCGGACAGGGGGCGTATTACGAGCAGTACTTC.

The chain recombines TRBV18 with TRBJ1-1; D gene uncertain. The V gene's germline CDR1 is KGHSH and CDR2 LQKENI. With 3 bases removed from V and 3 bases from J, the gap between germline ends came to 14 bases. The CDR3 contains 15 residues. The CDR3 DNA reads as TGTGCCAGCTCACCCCTGGGAGGGTCGGACACTGAAGCTTTCTTT. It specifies CASSPLGGSDTEAFF.

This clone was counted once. The DNA for the CDR3 is TGCGCCAGCAGCCTTCAGCCGGGACAGGGGACAGATACGCAGTATTTT. Its translation is CASSLQPGQGTDTQYF. V usage is TRBV5-1 and J usage is TRBJ2-3; 10 positions agree with TRBD1. CDR3 size: 16 residues. Germline V gene sequence: CDR1 SGHRS, CDR2 YFSETQ. V lost 4 bases and J lost 3; bases outside the gene matches: 8.

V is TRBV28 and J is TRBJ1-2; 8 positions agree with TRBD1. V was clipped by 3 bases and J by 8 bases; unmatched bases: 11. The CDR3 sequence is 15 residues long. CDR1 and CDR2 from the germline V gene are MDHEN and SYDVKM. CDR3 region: CASSLLGQGASGYTF. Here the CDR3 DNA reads TGTGCCAGCAGTTTGTTAGGGCAGGGGGCCAGCGGCTACACCTTC.

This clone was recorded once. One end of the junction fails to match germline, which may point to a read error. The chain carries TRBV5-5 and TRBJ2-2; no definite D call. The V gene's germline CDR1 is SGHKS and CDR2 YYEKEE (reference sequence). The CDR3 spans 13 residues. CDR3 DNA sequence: TGTGCCAGCACCTTGACTTTCACCGGGGAGCTGTTTTTT. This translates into CASTLTFTGELFF.

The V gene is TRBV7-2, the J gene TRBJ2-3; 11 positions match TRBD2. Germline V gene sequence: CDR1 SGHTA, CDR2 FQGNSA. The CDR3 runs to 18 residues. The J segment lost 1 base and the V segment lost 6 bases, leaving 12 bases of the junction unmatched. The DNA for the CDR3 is TGTGCCAGCAGGGTGGTGGCTAGCGGGGGGACAGGCACAGATACGCAGTATTTT. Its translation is CASRVVASGGTGTDTQYF.

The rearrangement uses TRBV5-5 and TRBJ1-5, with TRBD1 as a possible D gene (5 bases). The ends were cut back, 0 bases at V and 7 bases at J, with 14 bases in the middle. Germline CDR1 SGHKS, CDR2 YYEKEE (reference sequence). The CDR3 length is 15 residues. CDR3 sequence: CASSLAGGGQQPQHF. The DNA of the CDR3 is TGTGCCAGCAGCTTGGCGGGGGGAGGGCAACAGCCCCAGCATTTT. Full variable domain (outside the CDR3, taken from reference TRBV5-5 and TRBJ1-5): DAGVTQSPTHLIKTRGQQVTLRCSPISGHKSVSWYQQVLGQGPQFIFQYYEKEERGRGNFPDRFSARQFPNYSSELNVNALLLGDSALYLCASSLAGGGQQPQHFGDGTRLSIL.

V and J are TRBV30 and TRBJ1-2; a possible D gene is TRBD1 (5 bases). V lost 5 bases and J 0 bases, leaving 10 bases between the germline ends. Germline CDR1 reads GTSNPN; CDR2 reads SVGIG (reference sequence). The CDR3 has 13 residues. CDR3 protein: CAWAGQSNYGYTF. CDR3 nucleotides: TGTGCCTGGGCCGGACAATCTAACTATGGCTACACCTTC.